These 7 T cell receptor beta chains share one sample of origin, sequenced in a study of vaccination and CD4 T cells after COVID-19. An Oncomine TCR Beta short-read assay was used to sequence the DNA from cultured CD4+ T cells. Each CDR3 protein gets one entry after TCRdb re-called the PCR reads with MiXCR. Of about 8,300 distinct CDR3 sequences listed, just over 70% are singletons. No antigens are known for them. Treatment defined: 10-day PBMC culture with coronavirus spike peptide pools or control peptides (ViraFEST assay). Sequencing was carried out using CD4+ T cells from blood, cultured in vitro. These receptors were taken from a human donor who had recovered from COVID-19.

J is TRBJ1-2 and V is TRBV4-2; unclear D gene. CDR1 is LGHNA and CDR2 is YNFKEQ in the germline V gene. Trimming stripped 0 bases from V and 8 bases from J, with 10 bases between. The CDR3 totals 13 residues. CDR3 DNA: TGTGCCAGCAGCCAAGAGGTAGGGAAGGGCTACACCTTC. Amino acids: CASSQEVGKGYTF.

The J gene is TRBJ1-1, the V gene TRBV7-2, with 8 bases matching TRBD1. Germline V gene sequence: CDR1 SGHTA, CDR2 FQGNSA. The V gene end was trimmed by 3 bases and the J gene end by 5 bases; junction bases not matched to a gene: 5. CDR3 length: 14 amino acids. Here the CDR3 DNA reads TGTGCCAGCAGCTTTCAGGGGGCGAGGACTGAAGCTTTCTTT. Translated, it gives CASSFQGARTEAFF.

The genes are TRBV6-4 and TRBJ1-1; D is uncertain. This CDR3 is built from 14 residues. Germline assignment: CDR1 MRHNA and CDR2 SNTAGT. V shed 2 bases and J shed 1 base, with 8 bases lying between them. Here the CDR3 DNA reads TGTGCCAGCAGTGACACGAGTAGGAACACTGAAGCTTTCTTT. It codes for CASSDTSRNTEAFF.

The rearrangement uses TRBV18 and TRBJ1-1; 7 bases line up with TRBD1. V was clipped by 3 bases and J by 2 bases; unmatched bases: 3. Germline V gene sequence: CDR1 KGHSH, CDR2 LQKENI. CDR3 length: 14 residues. Here the CDR3 DNA reads TGTGCCAGCTCACCCGCAGGGGGAAACACTGAAGCTTTCTTT. This translates into CASSPAGGNTEAFF.

This sequence joins TRBV24-1 and TRBJ1-2; D gene ambiguous. The CDR3 length is 14 residues. From germline, CDR1 is KGHDR and CDR2 SFDVKD. V lost 1 base to trimming and J lost 0 bases, with 5 bases between them. The DNA of the CDR3 is TGTGCCACCAGTGATTTCAGGACTAACTATGGCTACACCTTC. The encoded protein is CATSDFRTNYGYTF.

The rearrangement links TRBV5-1 to TRBJ2-7; 7 bases are a match to TRBD2. Germline-derived CDR1 and CDR2 are SGHRS and YFSETQ. The CDR3 totals 14 residues. V shed 1 base and J 4 bases; nucleotides not matched to a gene: 5. The CDR3 loop reads CASSLLGGTYEQYF. CDR3 DNA: TGCGCCAGCAGCTTGCTCGGGGGGACTTACGAGCAGTACTTC.

This clonotype was counted between two and nine times. This sequence joins TRBV11-2 and TRBJ2-7; D is undetermined. V lost 2 bases and J 0 bases, leaving 11 bases between the germline ends. The V gene's germline CDR1 is SGHAT and CDR2 FQNNGV. The CDR3 covers 15 residues. The CDR3: CASSLTETASYEQYF. The CDR3, as DNA: TGTGCCAGCAGCTTAACCGAGACCGCCTCCTACGAGCAGTACTTC.